Below, 25 T cell receptor beta chains from the same sample are listed, as sequenced in a study of cytomegalovirus exposure and HLA in healthy donors. PCR used 60 Vbeta primers and 13 Jbeta primers. Profiling relied on immunoSEQ multiplex PCR, and the TCRdb table lists in-frame clones only, not all of them. The data contain some 200,000 clones, 75% to 90% of them singletons. Sequencing was performed on PBMCs. Receptors were obtained from a woman aged 40 to 50 in good health and CMV-seronegative.

The rearrangement joins TRBV9 to TRBJ2-1; D unresolved. Germline CDR1 and CDR2: SGDLS and YYNGEE. The CDR3 runs 13 residues. Trimming cost V 4 bases and J 6 bases, with 11 bases left between them. The CDR3 spells CASSPRGRNEQFF. The DNA for the CDR3 is TGTGCCAGCAGCCCCCGCGGCCGCAATGAGCAGTTCTTC.

The chain is built from TRBV27 and TRBJ2-4, with 8 positions matching TRBD1. Unmatched junction bases numbered 7, after V lost 7 bases and J lost 5 bases. Germline lookup yields CDR1 MNHEY and CDR2 SMNVEV (reference sequence). This CDR3 spans 14 amino acids. The CDR3 DNA reads as TGTGCCAGCAAACGTTCAGGGGGCCAAAACATTCAGTACTTC. Encoded protein: CASKRSGGQNIQYF.

V usage is TRBV28 and J usage is TRBJ2-1; no definite D call. This CDR3 has 11 amino acids. V lost 5 bases and J 6 bases, leaving 5 bases between the germline ends. The V gene's germline CDR1 is MDHEN and CDR2 SYDVKM. DNA of the CDR3: TGTGCCAGCAGTAGACTCAATGAGCAGTTCTTC. As protein: CASSRLNEQFF.

The gene calls are TRBV27 and TRBJ1-5; 7 bases fit TRBD1. The germline gives CDR1 MNHEY, CDR2 SMNVEV (reference sequence). Trimming at V came to 4 bases and at J to 6 bases, leaving 6 bases not matched to a gene. The CDR3 runs 14 residues. CDR3 DNA: TGTGCCAGCAGTTCATACAGGGGTGCTCAGCCCCAGCATTTT. It codes for CASSSYRGAQPQHF.

Here the CDR3 reads CASSLGASGNYEQYF. CDR3 sequence (DNA): TGTGCCAGCAGCTTAGGGGCTAGCGGGAATTACGAGCAGTACTTC. The chain carries TRBV7-9 and TRBJ2-7, with 9 bases aligning to TRBD2. J was trimmed by 4 bases and V by 1 base; bases with no gene match: 5. The germline V gene encodes CDR1 SEHNR and CDR2 FQNEAQ (reference sequence). The CDR3 spans 15 residues.

Turning to this clone: Other DNA sequences in the sample encode the same CDR3. The J gene is TRBJ1-4, the V gene TRBV30; D unclear. Trimming removed 3 bases at V and 6 bases at J, with 8 bases between. The CDR3 covers 12 residues. Germline V CDR1 and CDR2: GTSNPN, SVGIG (reference sequence). The chain's CDR3 is CAWSRGYEKLFF. The CDR3 region has the DNA TGTGCCTGGAGCAGAGGGTATGAAAAACTGTTTTTT. The variable domain in full, completed from reference TRBV30 and TRBJ1-4, reads SQTIHQWPATLVQPVGSPLSLECTVEGTSNPNLYWYRQAAGRGLQLLFYSVGIGQISSEVPQNLSASRPQDRQFILSSKKLLLSDSGFYLCAWSRGYEKLFFGSGTQLSVL.

The V call is TRBV27, the J call TRBJ1-2, with TRBD1 identical over 12 bases. The CDR3 totals 13 residues. V was clipped by 9 bases and J by 6 bases; unmatched bases: 5. CDR1 and CDR2 from the germline V gene are MNHEY and SMNVEV (reference sequence). CDR3 protein: CASWDRGRDGYTF. CDR3 bases: TGTGCCAGTTGGGACAGGGGGCGGGATGGCTACACCTTC.

The V and J genes are TRBV10-2 and TRBJ1-4; perhaps TRBD1 as D (5 bases). The V end was cut by 6 bases, the J end by 4 bases, with 15 bases between. CDR3 size: 15 residues. The germline gives CDR1 WSHSY, CDR2 SAAADI. The CDR3 DNA reads TGCGCCAGCAGCCAGGGAGGGAGGGATAATGAAAAACTGTTTTTT. Translating gives CASSQGGRDNEKLFF.

The chain uses TRBV11-2 and TRBJ1-2, with a possible D match to TRBD1 (5 bases). V lost 6 bases and J 0 bases, leaving 8 bases between the germline ends. The CDR3 extends over 13 amino acids. Germline V CDR1 and CDR2: SGHAT, FQNNGV. CDR3 nucleotides: TGTGCCAGCAGTAGACAGTCTAACTATGGCTACACCTTC. Amino acid sequence: CASSRQSNYGYTF.

The CDR3 loop reads CASSLAASGRPNEQFF. CDR3 in DNA: TGCGCCAGCAGCTTGGCCGCTAGCGGGAGGCCCAATGAGCAGTTCTTC. The genes are TRBV5-1 and TRBJ2-1; 11 positions match TRBD2. CDR1 is SGHRS, CDR2 YFSETQ, per germline. CDR3 length: 16 amino acids. Losses at the gene ends were 0 bases for V and 6 bases for J; bases not matched to a gene: 5. The full variable domain, rest sourced from reference TRBV5-1 and TRBJ2-1, is KAGVTQTPRYLIKTRGQQVTLSCSPISGHRSVSWYQQTPGQGLQFLFEYFSETQRNKGNFPGRFSGRQFSNSRSEMNVSTLELGDSALYLCASSLAASGRPNEQFFGPGTRLTVL.

The chain links TRBV2 to TRBJ2-1; TRBD2 agrees at 9 bases. This CDR3 spans 14 amino acids. After removal of 7 bases from V and 6 bases from J, the junction contained 7 bases not matched to a gene. Germline CDR1 is SNHLY and CDR2 is FYNNEI. CDR3 sequence (DNA): TGTGCCAGCACAGCAGCGGGAGGTTTCAATGAGCAGTTCTTC. Protein product: CASTAAGGFNEQFF.

This clone has only one observation. The chain carries TRBV30 and TRBJ2-3; D is uncertain. V was pared by 1 base and J by 2 bases, with 16 bases between. Germline V lookup: CDR1 GTSNPN, CDR2 SVGIG (reference sequence). There are 16 residues in the CDR3. Here the CDR3 DNA reads TGTGCCTGGAGTGCTTTGGCTTCTTCCTTCACAGATACGCAGTATTTT. Protein: CAWSALASSFTDTQYF.

The chain uses TRBV5-1 and TRBJ2-5; 8 nucleotides agree with TRBD2. The CDR3 length is 16 residues. The J segment lost 2 bases and the V segment lost 0 bases, leaving 6 bases of the junction unmatched. From germline, CDR1 is SGHRS and CDR2 YFSETQ. The CDR3 sequence: CASSLAGAGEQETQYF. DNA of the CDR3: TGCGCCAGCAGCTTGGCAGGAGCGGGGGAACAAGAGACCCAGTACTTC. Full variable domain (rest looked up from reference TRBV5-1 and TRBJ2-5): KAGVTQTPRYLIKTRGQQVTLSCSPISGHRSVSWYQQTPGQGLQFLFEYFSETQRNKGNFPGRFSGRQFSNSRSEMNVSTLELGDSALYLCASSLAGAGEQETQYFGPGTRLLVL.

The sample holds a few counts of this clone. The rearrangement links TRBV13 to TRBJ1-1; 9 bases line up with TRBD1. V was pared by 5 bases and J by 1 base, with 5 bases of the junction left unmatched. From germline, CDR1 is PRHDT and CDR2 FYEKMQ (reference sequence). The CDR3 spans 15 residues. The DNA of the CDR3 is TGTGCCAGCAGCCTAAGGACAGGGGCGAACACTGAAGCTTTCTTT. Protein: CASSLRTGANTEAFF.

The CDR3: CSAKGGGYSEAFF. CDR3 nucleotide sequence: TGCAGCGCCAAAGGTGGGGGCTATTCTGAAGCTTTCTTT. The rearrangement joins TRBV29-1 to TRBJ1-1; possibly TRBD1 for D (6 bases). CDR3 length: 13 amino acids. Germline V gene lookup returns CDR1 SQVTM and CDR2 ANQGSEA. The ends were cut back, 7 bases at V and 6 bases at J, with 18 bases in the middle.

The sample holds one count of this clone. V and J are TRBV18 and TRBJ1-5, with a possible D match to TRBD1 (5 bases). The germline V gene encodes CDR1 KGHSH and CDR2 LQKENI. The V end was cut by 4 bases, the J end by 0 bases, with 10 bases between. The CDR3 is 15 residues long. CDR3 DNA sequence: TGTGCCAGCTCACTACTGACAGCTAGCAATCAGCCCCAGCATTTT. It translates to CASSLLTASNQPQHF.

This chain connects TRBV10-3 to TRBJ1-1, with D tentatively TRBD1 (6 bases). V lost 3 bases to trimming and J lost 5 bases, with 16 bases between them. The length of the CDR3 is 15 residues. Germline-derived CDR1 and CDR2 are ENHRY and SYGVKD. The CDR3 region is CAISDPGAPRTEAFF. The CDR3 nucleotides are TGTGCCATCAGTGACCCAGGGGCTCCGAGAACTGAAGCTTTCTTT.

This chain joins TRBV6-5 and TRBJ2-2, with 7 bases matching TRBD2. The CDR3 consists of 16 residues. Trimming took 1 base from V and 7 from J; bases not matched to a gene: 9. Germline loops: CDR1 MNHEY, CDR2 SVGAGI. CDR3 DNA: TGTGCCAGCAGTTACTTCGCGGGAGTGAGTAACGGGGAGCTGTTTTTT. Translation gives CASSYFAGVSNGELFF.

The rearrangement links TRBV5-1 to TRBJ2-7; 7 bases match TRBD2. The junction had 6 bases not matched to a gene; V was cut back by 2 bases and J by 4 bases. Germline lookup yields CDR1 SGHRS and CDR2 YFSETQ. The CDR3 runs to 14 residues. The CDR3 DNA reads TGCGCCAGCAGCTTAGCGGGGAGAGCATACGAGCAGTACTTC. It encodes CASSLAGRAYEQYF.

The CDR3 is CASSGNRGISGYTF. The CDR3 DNA reads TGTGCCAGCAGCGGTAACAGGGGGATCAGCGGCTACACCTTC. This chain connects TRBV11-2 to TRBJ1-2, with 8 bases that match TRBD1. Germline CDR1 and CDR2: SGHAT and FQNNGV. V dropped 5 bases and J dropped 8; count of bases not matched to a gene: 10. This CDR3 is 14 amino acids long.

This sequence joins TRBV9 and TRBJ2-1; D is undetermined. CDR1 and CDR2 from the germline V gene are SGDLS and YYNGEE. The CDR3 sequence is 15 residues long. With 0 bases removed from V and 7 bases from J, the gap between germline ends came to 14 bases. The CDR3 nucleotides are TGTGCCAGCAGCGTAGATCGGAGATCGGTAAATGAGCAGTTCTTC. This encodes CASSVDRRSVNEQFF.

The chain links TRBV6-5 to TRBJ1-1; 7 nucleotides match TRBD1. Losses at the gene ends were 7 bases for V and 7 bases for J; bases not matched to a gene: 6. CDR1 is MNHEY, CDR2 SVGAGI, per germline. This CDR3 spans 12 amino acids. In DNA form, the CDR3 reads TGTGCCAGCACCGAAGCAGGGGGTGAAGCTTTCTTT. Protein product: CASTEAGGEAFF.

This rearrangement joins TRBV20-1 to TRBJ2-1, with no clear D. In germline, CDR1 is DFQATT, CDR2 SNEGSKA (reference sequence). This CDR3 region has 11 residues. Trimming removed 6 bases from V and 5 bases from J, with 8 bases in between. The CDR3 DNA is TGCAGTGCCATGAGAAACAATGAGCAGTTCTTC. This translates into CSAMRNNEQFF.

Points on this clone: Relative to the germline gene, one junction end is altered; a read error may explain this. This rearrangement joins TRBV28 to TRBJ2-1; a possible D gene is TRBD1 (6 bases). From germline, CDR1 is MDHEN and CDR2 SYDVKM. This CDR3 comprises 12 residues. The CDR3 bases are TGTGCCAGCAGTTTATCCGTGACAGGCAAGGTCTTC. Translated, it gives CASSLSVTGKVF.

The V call is TRBV5-1, the J call TRBJ1-3, with TRBD1 as a possible D gene (5 bases). Trimming pared 0 bases from V and 2 bases from J, leaving 12 bases between. The CDR3 runs to 16 residues. In germline, CDR1 is SGHRS, CDR2 YFSETQ. This CDR3 reads CASSLEVGRAGNTIYF. CDR3 DNA: TGCGCCAGCAGCTTGGAAGTTGGCAGGGCTGGAAACACCATATATTTT.